These 24 T cell receptor beta chains were sequenced from one sample in a study of response to subunit inactivated influenza vaccine. TCRdb used MiXCR to reprocess the RT-PCR reads, holding one entry per CDR3 protein. The top ten clones hold approximately 10% of a sample with 710,000 or so distinct CDR3 sequences, approximately 14% of them seen once. Sequences were derived from PBMCs from blood, sampled about 12 days after vaccination. The receptors stem from a middle-aged man who received an inactivated influenza vaccine.

This clonotype was detected a few times. J is TRBJ1-4 and V is TRBV7-8, with no clear D. The CDR3 runs 18 residues. V lost 5 bases, J lost 8 bases, and 27 bases lay in between. Germline CDR1 and CDR2: SGHVS and FQNEAQ. The chain's CDR3 is CASSLDIGRIVLGEKLFF. For the CDR3, the DNA is TGTGCCAGCAGCCTAGATATTGGCAGAATCGTTCTGGGAGAAAAACTGTTTTTT.

This rearrangement joins TRBV7-8 to TRBJ2-3; D is possibly TRBD1 or TRBD2 (6 bases each). Germline loops: CDR1 SGHVS, CDR2 FQNEAQ. The CDR3 has 18 amino acids. The V end lost 3 bases, the J end lost 3 bases, and 22 bases lay between the germline ends. The CDR3 coding sequence is TGTGCCAGCAGCTTGTTACGGGGGAACACCCAGGGGACAGATACGCAGTATTTT. Its translation: CASSLLRGNTQGTDTQYF.

This clonotype showed up just a few times. The rearrangement links TRBV24-1 to TRBJ2-7, with D tentatively TRBD2 (5 bases). The CDR3 has 14 amino acids. Germline loops: CDR1 KGHDR, CDR2 SFDVKD. The ends were cut back, 4 bases at V and 3 bases at J, with 12 bases in the middle. CDR3 DNA sequence: TGTGCCACCAGTGAGGCGGGCAGTTACTACGAGCAGTACTTC. This translates into CATSEAGSYYEQYF.

There are a few counts of this clonotype. V is TRBV29-1 and J is TRBJ2-1; D possibly matches TRBD1 or TRBD2 (5 bases each). Germline V CDR1 and CDR2: SQVTM, ANQGSEA. The V end was cut by 6 bases, the J end by 6 bases, with 30 bases between. The length of the CDR3 is 18 residues. CDR3 region: CSVSGRQRQRPKTNEQFF. CDR3 coding DNA: TGCAGCGTATCGGGACGACAAAGACAAAGGCCAAAAACCAATGAGCAGTTCTTC.

The V gene is TRBV7-2, the J gene TRBJ1-6; 8 bases map to TRBD1. After removal of 4 bases from V and 11 bases from J, the junction contained 10 bases not matched to a gene. Per the germline V gene, CDR1 is SGHTA and CDR2 is FQGNSA. This CDR3 spans 15 amino acids. As DNA, the CDR3 is TGTGCCAGCAGCTCTCGACAGGGGACGGGAACACCCCTCCACTTT. Translation gives CASSSRQGTGTPLHF.

The chain has TRBV24-1 and TRBJ2-7; a weak D match, TRBD1 (5 bases). The CDR3 runs 12 residues. V shed 9 bases and J shed 0 bases, with 8 bases lying between them. The germline CDR1 and CDR2 sequences are KGHDR and SFDVKD. DNA of the CDR3: TGTGCCACCGGGGCGGACTCCTACGAGCAGTACTTC. As protein: CATGADSYEQYF.

There are a few counts of this clonotype. V and J are TRBV5-5 and TRBJ2-5, with D uncertain. CDR1 SGHKS and CDR2 YYEKEE come from the germline V gene (reference sequence). This CDR3 has 15 residues. V was pared by 0 bases and J by 2 bases, with 11 bases between. CDR3 region: CASSLDGREQETQYF. CDR3 DNA: TGTGCCAGCAGCTTGGACGGCAGAGAACAAGAGACCCAGTACTTC.

V and J are TRBV28 and TRBJ1-1, with D possibly TRBD1 on 6 matching bases. The V end was cut by 7 bases, the J end by 1 base, with 16 bases between. CDR1 is MDHEN and CDR2 is SYDVKM in the germline V gene. The CDR3 extends over 15 amino acids. CDR3 region: CASKGSTGTNTEAFF. The CDR3 nucleotides are TGTGCCAGCAAGGGATCGACAGGTACGAACACTGAAGCTTTCTTT. Full variable domain (outside the CDR3, taken from reference TRBV28 and TRBJ1-1): DVKVTQSSRYLVKRTGEKVFLECVQDMDHENMFWYRQDPGLGLRLIYFSYDVKMKEKGDIPEGYSVSREKKERFSLILESASTNQTSMYLCASKGSTGTNTEAFFGQGTRLTVV.

V is TRBV4-1 and J is TRBJ1-5, with D possibly matching TRBD1 (5 bases). Per germline, CDR1 MGHRA and CDR2 YSYEKL. Trimming shortened V by 0 bases and J by 10 bases, and 10 bases separated the two germline ends. This CDR3 has 13 residues. CDR3 coding DNA: TGCGCCAGCAGCCAAGATAGGGACTCTCCCCAGCATTTT. Translated: CASSQDRDSPQHF.

This clonotype has just a few counts. The chain is built from TRBV29-1 and TRBJ1-2; 8 bases fit TRBD1. This CDR3 contains 14 residues. Looked up from germline, CDR1 is SQVTM and CDR2 is ANQGSEA. The V segment lost 7 bases and the J segment 5 bases; nucleotides outside the gene matches: 12. CDR3: CSAAAGDRIYGYTF. The CDR3 DNA reads as TGCAGCGCCGCCGCCGGGGACAGGATATATGGCTACACCTTC.

The V gene is TRBV5-5, the J gene TRBJ2-7; D is uncertain. The germline gives CDR1 SGHKS, CDR2 YYEKEE (reference sequence). CDR3 size: 13 residues. V gave up 4 bases and J gave up 3 bases, with 11 bases separating them. In DNA, the CDR3 is TGTGCCAGCAGCAAGGCTGCTGGCTACGAGCAGTACTTC. Amino acid sequence: CASSKAAGYEQYF. Complete variable domain (other parts from reference TRBV5-5 and TRBJ2-7): DAGVTQSPTHLIKTRGQQVTLRCSPISGHKSVSWYQQVLGQGPQFIFQYYEKEERGRGNFPDRFSARQFPNYSSELNVNALLLGDSALYLCASSKAAGYEQYFGPGTRLTVT.

This clonotype turned up a few times. The chain joins TRBV20-1 to TRBJ1-5, with D perhaps TRBD1 (6 bases). From germline, CDR1 is DFQATT and CDR2 SNEGSKA (reference sequence). Trimming pared 6 bases from V and 6 bases from J, leaving 15 bases between. The CDR3 is 13 amino acids. The CDR3 region has the DNA TGCAGTGCACAAACAGGGTATAGTCAGCCCCAGCATTTT. It codes for CSAQTGYSQPQHF.

This clonotype was picked up a small number of times. V usage is TRBV20-1 and J usage is TRBJ2-1, with 15 bases aligning to TRBD2. The germline V gene has CDR1 DFQATT and CDR2 SNEGSKA (reference sequence). Germline trimming cut 6 bases from V and 8 bases from J; bases unmatched to any gene: 5. CDR3 length: 14 amino acids. This chain's CDR3 is CSARTSGRGDEQFF. In nucleotides, the CDR3 is TGCAGTGCAAGGACTAGCGGGAGGGGCGATGAGCAGTTCTTC.

This clonotype was counted only a few times. The gene calls are TRBV27 and TRBJ1-1; D unclear. The CDR3 sequence is 12 residues long. The V gene lost 6 bases and the J gene lost 7 bases, with 12 bases spanning the gap. The germline V gene has CDR1 MNHEY and CDR2 SMNVEV (reference sequence). Here the CDR3 reads CASRQGRGEAFF. CDR3 bases: TGTGCCAGCAGACAAGGACGGGGTGAAGCTTTCTTT.

This clonotype was counted a few times. The chain links TRBV10-2 to TRBJ1-1; 9 bases fit TRBD1. This CDR3 has 13 amino acids. CDR1 and CDR2 (germline): WSHSY, SAAADI. The trim removed 6 bases at V and 8 bases at J, leaving 7 bases unmatched. CDR3 in DNA: TGCGCCAGCAGAGCCCCCGGGACAGGGGAAGCTTTCTTT. Amino acid sequence: CASRAPGTGEAFF.

CDR3 nucleotides: TGTGCCAGCAGTCCCAGACACGACACAGATACGCAGTATTTT. Translation: CASSPRHDTDTQYF. This rearrangement joins TRBV12-3 or TRBV12-4 to TRBJ2-3; D remains ambiguous. V was trimmed by 5 bases and J by 2 bases, leaving 11 bases between them. This CDR3 is built from 14 residues.

The V gene is TRBV28, the J gene TRBJ1-5, with D perhaps matching TRBD1 (5 bases). Trimming removed 6 bases at V and 2 bases at J, with 14 bases between. The CDR3 contains 15 residues. Germline V gene lookup returns CDR1 MDHEN and CDR2 SYDVKM. The CDR3 sequence: CASRARVSGNQPQHF. The CDR3 coding sequence is TGTGCCAGCAGAGCCAGGGTTTCGGGCAATCAGCCCCAGCATTTT.

This clonotype was seen ten or more times. The genes are TRBV24-1 and TRBJ2-3, with 11 bases matching TRBD2. V shed 3 bases, J shed 2 bases, and the junction held 3 bases outside the gene matches. This CDR3 has 16 residues. Per germline, CDR1 KGHDR and CDR2 SFDVKD. CDR3 residues: CATSDPGLADTDTQYF. CDR3 DNA: TGTGCCACCAGTGATCCGGGACTAGCGGACACAGATACGCAGTATTTT.

V usage is TRBV5-1 and J usage is TRBJ2-7; D is possibly TRBD1 (6 bases). The CDR3 has 16 amino acids. The germline V and J ends were trimmed by 3 bases and 0 bases, with 16 bases remaining between them. Germline CDR1 is SGHRS and CDR2 is YFSETQ. DNA for the CDR3: TGCGCCAGCAGCTCTAACTTACAGGGTACCTCCTACGAGCAGTACTTC. Residues: CASSSNLQGTSYEQYF.

A few counts support this clonotype. The chain is built from TRBV30 and TRBJ1-3; D may be TRBD1 (5 bases). This CDR3 is 16 amino acids long. The V gene lost 5 bases and the J gene lost 0 bases, with 17 bases spanning the gap. Germline CDR1 is GTSNPN and CDR2 is SVGIG (reference sequence). CDR3 residues: CAWSYRKSGSGNTIYF. The CDR3 DNA sequence: TGTGCCTGGTCTTACAGGAAGAGTGGCTCTGGAAACACCATATATTTT.

This clonotype was recorded many times. This chain links TRBV15 with TRBJ2-7, with 11 bases lining up with TRBD2. CDR1 and CDR2 from the germline V gene are LNHNV and YYDKDF (reference sequence). The CDR3 has 15 amino acids. The V and J ends lost 6 bases and 2 bases, in that order; junction bases with no gene match: 6. This CDR3 is CATSPGTSGPYEQYF. Written as DNA, the CDR3 is TGTGCCACCAGTCCCGGGACTAGCGGCCCCTACGAGCAGTACTTC.

The chain carries TRBV9 and TRBJ2-1; D unclear. Germline CDR1 SGDLS, CDR2 YYNGEE. V was cut by 3 bases and J by 2 bases, with 12 bases left in between. This CDR3 has 15 amino acids. The CDR3 reads CASSAPPQPYNEQFF. The CDR3 DNA follows: TGTGCCAGCAGCGCACCACCACAACCCTACAATGAGCAGTTCTTC.

The chain combines TRBV7-2 with TRBJ2-7, with unresolved D. The CDR3 totals 12 residues. The ends were cut back, 5 bases at V and 2 bases at J, with 7 bases in the middle. Germline CDR1 reads SGHTA; CDR2 reads FQGNSA. CDR3 sequence reads: CASSAATYEQYF. CDR3 bases: TGTGCCAGCAGCGCGGCCACCTACGAGCAGTACTTC. Together with reference TRBV7-2 and TRBJ2-7, the CDR3 gives the full variable domain: GAGVSQSPSNKVTEKGKDVELRCDPISGHTALYWYRQSLGQGLEFLIYFQGNSAPDKSGLPSDRFSAERTGGSVSTLTIQRTQQEDSAVYLCASSAATYEQYFGPGTRLTVT.

A few counts support this clonotype. The CDR3 DNA reads TGTGCCAGCAGCTCGGGACAGGGGGTTACTGAAGCTTTCTTT. Encoded protein: CASSSGQGVTEAFF. This sequence joins TRBV7-3 and TRBJ1-1; 11 nucleotides match TRBD1. Germline assignment: CDR1 SGHTA and CDR2 FQGTGA. The CDR3 sequence is 14 residues long. With V trimmed by 4 bases and J by 5 bases, 3 bases remained unmatched.